This TCR beta chain was recorded in a study of tumour-infiltrating T cells in Burkitt lymphoma. The V segment lost 10 bases and the J segment 2 bases; nucleotides outside the gene matches: 4. The CDR3 is made up of 12 amino acids. Germline V gene sequence: CDR1 ENHRY, CDR2 SYGVKD. Sequencing used immunoSEQ multiplex PCR; TCRdb keeps in-frame clones, though not all of them. The table lists fewer than 8,500 clones, about 18% of them singletons. Material: tumor tissue. The rearrangement uses TRBV10-3 and TRBJ2-7; TRBD1 matches at 8 bases. This sequence was found in a human donor with diffuse large B-cell lymphoma. CDR3 sequence (DNA): TGTGCCACCAGGGACAGGACCTACGAGCAGTACTTC. As protein: CATRDRTYEQYF.